These 32 T cell receptor beta chains were sequenced from one sample in a study of technical replicates of blood from a few donors. Using immunoSEQ multiplex PCR, the repertoire was profiled, and TCRdb retains in-frame clones only, with some absent. The sample yields fewer than 90,000 clones, around 94% seen once. The sequenced material came from T cells isolated from PBMCs. These receptors all come from a human donor in good health.

Comment on this clone: The same CDR3 also results from other DNA sequences found in this sample. The chain is built from TRBV2 and TRBJ1-1, with 7 bases that match TRBD1. Germline loops: CDR1 SNHLY, CDR2 FYNNEI. The length of the CDR3 is 13 residues. V shed 8 bases, J shed 4 bases, and the junction held 7 bases outside the gene matches. DNA for the CDR3: TGTGCCAGCCTAGACAGGGTACGCACTGAAGCTTTCTTT. Translation: CASLDRVRTEAFF.

The chain links TRBV27 to TRBJ1-4; a possible D gene is TRBD1 (5 bases). With 6 bases removed from V and 4 bases from J, the gap between germline ends came to 18 bases. This CDR3 region has 16 residues. Germline V CDR1 and CDR2: MNHEY, SMNVEV (reference sequence). CDR3 sequence (DNA): TGTGCCAGCAGAGGTATTGGGGCGGGGGTTAATGAAAAACTGTTTTTT. It codes for CASRGIGAGVNEKLFF.

The gene calls are TRBV2 and TRBJ2-7; a weak D match, TRBD1 (5 bases). Germline lookup yields CDR1 SNHLY and CDR2 FYNNEI. The CDR3 has 15 residues. Trimming left V 3 bases short and J 0 bases short, with 12 bases between. In nucleotides, the CDR3 is TGTGCCAGCAGTGATTTAACAGGCGGCTCCTACGAGCAGTACTTC. This encodes CASSDLTGGSYEQYF.

This clone appeared once. The CDR3 here is CASGHRGEAFF. The CDR3 bases are TGTGCCAGCGGACACAGGGGTGAAGCTTTCTTT. This chain connects TRBV6-5 to TRBJ1-1; 7 bases fit TRBD1. Germline V gene sequence: CDR1 MNHEY, CDR2 SVGAGI. CDR3 size: 11 residues. Germline trimming cut 8 bases from V and 7 bases from J; bases unmatched to any gene: 4.

The table lists this clone with a count of one. This chain links TRBV7-6 with TRBJ2-7; 11 nucleotides align to TRBD2. In germline, CDR1 is SGHVS, CDR2 FNYEAQ. Trimming took 5 bases from V and 1 from J; bases not matched to a gene: 10. The CDR3 has 17 amino acids. CDR3 protein: CASSPTTGTSGSYEQYF. For the CDR3, the DNA is TGTGCCAGCAGCCCTACCACCGGGACTAGCGGATCCTACGAGCAGTACTTC.

The chain links TRBV6-6 to TRBJ1-4; 7 nucleotides match TRBD1. The CDR3 has 15 amino acids. The trim removed 5 bases at V and 3 bases at J, leaving 6 bases unmatched. The germline V gene encodes CDR1 MNHNY and CDR2 SVGAGI (reference sequence). This chain's CDR3 is CASSQTGTANEKLFF. In nucleotides, the CDR3 is TGTGCCAGCAGTCAAACCGGGACAGCTAATGAAAAACTGTTTTTT.

The chain is built from TRBV30 and TRBJ2-7, with TRBD2 matching 14 bases. The germline V gene encodes CDR1 GTSNPN and CDR2 SVGIG (reference sequence). The CDR3 covers 13 residues. The junction had 11 bases not matched to a gene; V was cut back by 7 bases and J by 12 bases. The CDR3 reads CALSGTSGSKLYF. The CDR3 bases are TGTGCCTTATCCGGGACTAGCGGGAGCAAACTGTACTTC. Based on the CDR3 plus reference TRBV30 and TRBJ2-7, the full variable domain is SQTIHQWPATLVQPVGSPLSLECTVEGTSNPNLYWYRQAAGRGLQLLFYSVGIGQISSEVPQNLSASRPQDRQFILSSKKLLLSDSGFYLCALSGTSGSKLYFGPGTRLTVT.

J is TRBJ2-7 and V is TRBV10-1; TRBD1 agrees at 7 bases. J gave up 0 bases and V 10 bases, and 12 bases lay outside the gene matches. The CDR3 length is 15 residues. CDR1 and CDR2 from the germline V gene are WNHNN and SYGVQD (reference sequence). The CDR3 nucleotides read TGCGCCAACCCGCAGGAACAGGGGAACTCCTACGAGCAGTACTTC. Translation gives CANPQEQGNSYEQYF.

The chain combines TRBV29-1 with TRBJ1-2; a weak D match, TRBD1 (6 bases). The CDR3 is 16 residues long. V lost 2 bases, J lost 3 bases, and 19 bases lay in between. The germline gives CDR1 SQVTM, CDR2 ANQGSEA. The CDR3 DNA reads as TGCAGCGTTGAATCTGCGGGGGGCACCCCCTACTATGGCTACACCTTC. It specifies CSVESAGGTPYYGYTF.

The V call is TRBV7-2, the J call TRBJ2-7, with 11 nucleotides matching TRBD2. With V trimmed by 3 bases and J by 2 bases, 9 bases remained unmatched. The CDR3 consists of 17 residues. Looked up from germline, CDR1 is SGHTA and CDR2 is FQGNSA. The CDR3 reads CASSLGTSGPQPYEQYF. CDR3 nucleotide sequence: TGTGCCAGCAGCTTGGGGACTAGCGGACCGCAGCCCTACGAGCAGTACTTC.

In nucleotides, the CDR3 is TGTGCCTGGAGTGTATCCGGGGGGAGGACTGAAGCTTTCTTT. Translated, it gives CAWSVSGGRTEAFF. The rearrangement uses TRBV30 and TRBJ1-1, with a possible D match to TRBD1 (5 bases). The germline CDR1 and CDR2 sequences are GTSNPN and SVGIG (reference sequence). This CDR3 is 14 amino acids long. V shed 0 bases and J shed 5 bases, with 13 bases lying between them.

In its sample, this clone was seen once. The genes are TRBV6-5 and TRBJ2-7; the match to TRBD2 covers 9 bases. The CDR3 is 13 residues long. The ends lost 2 bases at V and 6 bases at J; junction bases unmatched: 2. The germline V gene has CDR1 MNHEY and CDR2 SVGAGI. This chain's CDR3 is CASSYGAGGEQYF. The CDR3 nucleotides are TGTGCCAGCAGTTACGGAGCGGGAGGCGAGCAGTACTTC.

In its sample, this clone was seen once. The rearrangement uses TRBV28 and TRBJ2-5; 13 nucleotides agree with TRBD2. The CDR3 is 15 residues long. Germline lookup yields CDR1 MDHEN and CDR2 SYDVKM. The junction had 4 bases not matched to a gene; V was cut back by 5 bases and J by 4 bases. The CDR3 loop is CASSGWTSGRETQYF. Here the CDR3 DNA reads TGTGCCAGCAGTGGCTGGACTAGCGGGAGAGAGACCCAGTACTTC.

The chain joins TRBV7-3 to TRBJ2-5; 7 bases agree with TRBD1. Looked up from germline, CDR1 is SGHTA and CDR2 is FQGTGA. The CDR3 extends over 15 amino acids. Trimming removed 5 bases from V and 2 bases from J; junction bases left unmatched: 8. The CDR3: CASSPGDRTQETQYF. In DNA, the CDR3 is TGTGCCAGCAGCCCCGGGGACAGAACACAAGAGACCCAGTACTTC.

The chain combines TRBV14 with TRBJ2-7; weak D call: TRBD1 (5 bases). Trimming removed 0 bases at V and 5 bases at J, with 17 bases between. The length of the CDR3 is 16 residues. Germline V gene sequence: CDR1 SGHDN, CDR2 FVKESK. DNA for the CDR3: TGTGCCAGCAGCCAAGAAAGTAGAGCAGGGTTCGACGAGCAGTACTTC. Residues: CASSQESRAGFDEQYF.

V gene TRBV6-4 combines with J gene TRBJ1-1; no reliable D call. Trimming removed 6 bases from V and 1 base from J, with 9 bases in between. The CDR3 runs to 13 residues. CDR1 is MRHNA, CDR2 SNTAGT, per germline. The CDR3 DNA reads as TGTGCCAGCAGCGCTACCCCGAACACTGAAGCTTTCTTT. This encodes CASSATPNTEAFF.

The gene calls are TRBV5-8 and TRBJ2-1; 8 nucleotides align to TRBD2. Germline-derived CDR1 and CDR2 are SGHTS and YDEGEE. This CDR3 comprises 15 residues. V lost 2 bases, J lost 5 bases, and 6 bases stayed unmatched. CDR3 amino acids: CASSLGTRYNNEQFF. The CDR3 DNA sequence: TGTGCCAGCAGCTTAGGGACTAGGTATAACAATGAGCAGTTCTTC.

This chain connects TRBV2 to TRBJ2-7; 7 nucleotides match TRBD2. The ends lost 5 bases at V and 2 bases at J; junction bases unmatched: 3. The germline V gene encodes CDR1 SNHLY and CDR2 FYNNEI. The CDR3 consists of 13 residues. In DNA form, the CDR3 reads TGTGCCAGCAGTCCAGCGGGGACCTACGAGCAGTACTTC. Translating gives CASSPAGTYEQYF.

This chain connects TRBV19 to TRBJ1-4, with D possibly TRBD1 on 6 matching bases. Trimming removed 3 bases from V and 3 bases from J, with 8 bases in between. Looked up from germline, CDR1 is LNHDA and CDR2 is SQIVND (reference sequence). CDR3 length: 14 amino acids. The CDR3 protein is CASSIPGANEKLFF. CDR3 in DNA: TGTGCCAGTAGTATCCCAGGGGCTAATGAAAAACTGTTTTTT.

The rearrangement joins TRBV30 to TRBJ2-3; weak D call: TRBD2 (6 bases). The CDR3 is 14 residues long. The ends were cut back, 2 bases at V and 0 bases at J, with 9 bases in the middle. The germline V gene encodes CDR1 GTSNPN and CDR2 SVGIG (reference sequence). The CDR3 DNA sequence: TGTGCCTGGAGTTTTGGGACTAGCACAGATACGCAGTATTTT. Its protein is CAWSFGTSTDTQYF.

This sequence joins TRBV2 and TRBJ2-7; D is unresolved. The CDR3 runs 13 residues. Germline-derived CDR1 and CDR2 are SNHLY and FYNNEI. Between the trimmed V and J ends, which lost 7 bases and 0 bases, there was a span of 10 bases. CDR3 coding DNA: TGTGCCAGCAAGGATAGGAGCTCCTACGAGCAGTACTTC. This encodes CASKDRSSYEQYF.

The chain uses TRBV6-5 and TRBJ2-3; the match to TRBD2 covers 9 bases. V shed 0 bases and J 5 bases; nucleotides not matched to a gene: 6. The CDR3 runs 16 residues. Per the germline V gene, CDR1 is MNHEY and CDR2 is SVGAGI. In DNA form, the CDR3 reads TGTGCCAGCAGTTACTCGGCTAGCGGGATCCTAGATACGCAGTATTTT. Protein: CASSYSASGILDTQYF.

The chain joins TRBV28 to TRBJ2-7; 10 nucleotides match TRBD2. The CDR3 is made up of 15 amino acids. Per the germline V gene, CDR1 is MDHEN and CDR2 is SYDVKM. V was pared by 6 bases and J by 7 bases, with 12 bases of the junction left unmatched. DNA of the CDR3: TGTGCCAGCAGACCCCTAGCGGGAGTTCCGTGGGAGCAGTACTTC. Amino acids: CASRPLAGVPWEQYF.

The gene calls are TRBV5-1 and TRBJ2-1; possibly TRBD2 for D (6 bases). Germline lookup yields CDR1 SGHRS and CDR2 YFSETQ. The CDR3 covers 15 residues. Trimming took off 1 base at V and 4 bases at J, with 12 bases between the two ends. CDR3 in DNA: TGCGCCAGCAGCTTGTCTAGCGAGATTTACAATGAGCAGTTCTTC. Translated, it gives CASSLSSEIYNEQFF.

This chain connects TRBV4-1 to TRBJ2-1; D might be TRBD1 (6 bases). CDR1 and CDR2 from the germline V gene are MGHRA and YSYEKL. Trimming cost V 6 bases and J 4 bases, with 22 bases left between them. This CDR3 contains 17 residues. The CDR3: CASSRTTGTNAYNEQFF. CDR3 in DNA: TGCGCCAGCAGTCGTACCACAGGGACCAACGCGTACAATGAGCAGTTCTTC.

This sequence joins TRBV13 and TRBJ2-1; 11 bases fit TRBD2. Germline V gene lookup returns CDR1 PRHDT and CDR2 FYEKMQ (reference sequence). This CDR3 is built from 19 residues. V was pared by 5 bases and J by 1 base, with 13 bases of the junction left unmatched. CDR3 sequence (DNA): TGTGCCAGCAGCGAGGGACTAGCGGCGAGAAGAATTTCCTACAATGAGCAGTTCTTC. Residues: CASSEGLAARRISYNEQFF.

This chain uses TRBV29-1 with TRBJ1-2, with TRBD1 as a possible D gene (5 bases). Germline V gene data show CDR1 as SQVTM and CDR2 as ANQGSEA. Between the trimmed V and J ends, which lost 2 bases and 4 bases, there was a span of 8 bases. There are 12 residues in the CDR3. CDR3 coding DNA: TGCAGCGTTGAATCGGGGGGCTATGGCTACACCTTC. It yields the protein CSVESGGYGYTF.

The chain joins TRBV28 to TRBJ2-7, with 7 bases that match TRBD1. CDR1 MDHEN and CDR2 SYDVKM come from the germline V gene. The CDR3 has 15 residues. Trimming removed 5 bases from V and 2 bases from J; junction bases left unmatched: 9. CDR3 in DNA: TGTGCCAGCAGTACATCCGGGACAGCGACCTACGAGCAGTACTTC. Translating it yields CASSTSGTATYEQYF. Full variable domain (outside the CDR3, taken from reference TRBV28 and TRBJ2-7): DVKVTQSSRYLVKRTGEKVFLECVQDMDHENMFWYRQDPGLGLRLIYFSYDVKMKEKGDIPEGYSVSREKKERFSLILESASTNQTSMYLCASSTSGTATYEQYFGPGTRLTVT.

A single count supports this clone. J is TRBJ2-1 and V is TRBV9; 13 bases are a match to TRBD2. The CDR3 runs 15 residues. Trimming took 4 bases from V and 5 from J; bases not matched to a gene: 3. The germline V gene encodes CDR1 SGDLS and CDR2 YYNGEE. As DNA, the CDR3 is TGTGCCAGCAGCCGGACTAGCGGGAGCCACAATGAGCAGTTCTTC. Amino acid sequence: CASSRTSGSHNEQFF.

This chain uses TRBV9 with TRBJ2-7; 9 bases match TRBD1. Germline CDR1 reads SGDLS; CDR2 reads YYNGEE. V was clipped by 1 base and J by 4 bases; unmatched bases: 6. This CDR3 has 15 residues. The CDR3 spells CASSVSTGTGYEQYF. The CDR3, as DNA: TGTGCCAGCAGCGTATCAACCGGGACAGGGTACGAGCAGTACTTC.

The chain is built from TRBV6-5 and TRBJ1-1; TRBD1 aligns across 9 bases. V gave up 5 bases and J gave up 5 bases; unmatched junction bases: 3. Germline V gene sequence: CDR1 MNHEY, CDR2 SVGAGI. The CDR3 has 13 amino acids. DNA for the CDR3: TGTGCCAGCAGTGGGACAGGGCGTACTGAAGCTTTCTTT. Translating it yields CASSGTGRTEAFF.

The gene calls are TRBV5-4 and TRBJ1-1; D is perhaps TRBD1 (6 bases). Trimming stripped 5 bases from V and 3 bases from J, with 14 bases between. Germline loops: CDR1 SGHNT, CDR2 YYREEE (reference sequence). CDR3 length: 14 residues. The CDR3 sequence: CASSEQGMHTEAFF. CDR3 bases: TGTGCCAGCAGTGAACAGGGTATGCACACTGAAGCTTTCTTT. Full variable domain (missing parts from reference TRBV5-4 and TRBJ1-1): ETGVTQSPTHLIKTRGQQVTLRCSSQSGHNTVSWYQQALGQGPQFIFQYYREEENGRGNFPPRFSGLQFPNYSSELNVNALELDDSALYLCASSEQGMHTEAFFGQGTRLTVV.